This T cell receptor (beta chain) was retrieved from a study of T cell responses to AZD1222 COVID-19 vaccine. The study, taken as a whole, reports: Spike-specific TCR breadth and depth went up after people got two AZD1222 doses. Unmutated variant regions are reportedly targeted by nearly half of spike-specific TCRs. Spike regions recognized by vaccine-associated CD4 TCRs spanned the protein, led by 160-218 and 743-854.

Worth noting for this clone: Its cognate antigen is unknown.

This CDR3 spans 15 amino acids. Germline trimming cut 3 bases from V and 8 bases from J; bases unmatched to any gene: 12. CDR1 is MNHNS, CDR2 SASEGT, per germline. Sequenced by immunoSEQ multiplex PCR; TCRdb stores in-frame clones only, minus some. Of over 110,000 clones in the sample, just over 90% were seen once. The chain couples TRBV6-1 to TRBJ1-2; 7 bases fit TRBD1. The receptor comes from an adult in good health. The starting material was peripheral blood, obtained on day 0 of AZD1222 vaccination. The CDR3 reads CASSDFDRVIRGYTF. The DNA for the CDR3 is TGTGCCAGCAGTGATTTCGACAGGGTGATAAGGGGCTACACCTTC.